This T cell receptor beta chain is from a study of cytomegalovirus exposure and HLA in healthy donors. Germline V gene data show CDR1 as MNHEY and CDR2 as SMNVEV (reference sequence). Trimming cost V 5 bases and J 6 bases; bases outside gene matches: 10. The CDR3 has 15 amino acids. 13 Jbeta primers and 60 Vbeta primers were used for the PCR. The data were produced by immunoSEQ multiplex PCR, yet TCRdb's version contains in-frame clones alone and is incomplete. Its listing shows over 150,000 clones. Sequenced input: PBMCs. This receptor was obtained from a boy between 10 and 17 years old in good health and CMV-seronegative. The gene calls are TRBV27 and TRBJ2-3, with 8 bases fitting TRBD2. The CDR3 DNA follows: TGTGCCAGCAGTCCCCTCGGGAGGGCTTCGGATACGCAGTATTTT. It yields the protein CASSPLGRASDTQYF.